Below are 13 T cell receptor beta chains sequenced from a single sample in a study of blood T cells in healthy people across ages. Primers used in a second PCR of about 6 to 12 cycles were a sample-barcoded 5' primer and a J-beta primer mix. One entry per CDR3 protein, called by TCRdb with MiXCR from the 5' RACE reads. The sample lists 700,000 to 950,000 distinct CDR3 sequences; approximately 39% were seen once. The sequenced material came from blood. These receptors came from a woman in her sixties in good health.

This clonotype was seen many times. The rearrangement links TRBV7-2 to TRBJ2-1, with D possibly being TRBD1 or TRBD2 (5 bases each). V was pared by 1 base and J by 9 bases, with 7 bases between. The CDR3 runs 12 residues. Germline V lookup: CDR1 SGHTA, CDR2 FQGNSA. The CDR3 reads CASSLVGAEQFF. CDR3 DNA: TGTGCCAGCAGCTTAGTCGGGGCTGAGCAGTTCTTC.

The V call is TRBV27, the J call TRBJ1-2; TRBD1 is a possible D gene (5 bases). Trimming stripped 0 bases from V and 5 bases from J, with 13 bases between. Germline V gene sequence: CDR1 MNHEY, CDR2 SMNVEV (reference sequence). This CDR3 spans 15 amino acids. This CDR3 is CASSLSGTAAYGYTF. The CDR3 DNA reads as TGTGCCAGCAGTTTATCTGGGACGGCAGCTTATGGCTACACCTTC.

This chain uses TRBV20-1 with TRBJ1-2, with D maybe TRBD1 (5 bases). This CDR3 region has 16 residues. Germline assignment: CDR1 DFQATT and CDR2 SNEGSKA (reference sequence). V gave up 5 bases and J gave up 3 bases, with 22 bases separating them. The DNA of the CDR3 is TGCAGTGCTTCCGGGACGGTCCTACTAGACTACTATGGCTACACCTTC. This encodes CSASGTVLLDYYGYTF.

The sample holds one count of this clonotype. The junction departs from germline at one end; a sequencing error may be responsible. The DNA of the CDR3 is TGCGGTGCTAGAGAAATGGACGGTTCCTACGAGCAGTACTTC. This sequence encodes CGAREMDGSYEQYF. The genes are TRBV20-1 and TRBJ2-7, with unresolved D. Germline values: CDR1 DFQATT, CDR2 SNEGSKA (reference sequence). The CDR3 contains 14 residues.

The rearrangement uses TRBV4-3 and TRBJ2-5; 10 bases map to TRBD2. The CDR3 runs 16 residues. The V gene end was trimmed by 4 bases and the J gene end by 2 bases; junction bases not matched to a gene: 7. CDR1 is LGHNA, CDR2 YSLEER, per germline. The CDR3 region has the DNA TGCGCCAGCAGCCGCCAAGCGGGGGGGAATCAAGAGACCCAGTACTTC. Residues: CASSRQAGGNQETQYF.

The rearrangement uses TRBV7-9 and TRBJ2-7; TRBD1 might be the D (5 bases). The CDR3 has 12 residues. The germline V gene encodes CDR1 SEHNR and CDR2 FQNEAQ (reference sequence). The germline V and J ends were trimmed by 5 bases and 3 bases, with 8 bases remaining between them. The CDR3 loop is CASSRQNYEQYF. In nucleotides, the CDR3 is TGTGCCAGCAGCCGACAGAACTACGAGCAGTACTTC. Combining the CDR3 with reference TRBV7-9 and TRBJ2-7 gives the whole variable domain DTGVSQNPRHKITKRGQNVTFRCDPISEHNRLYWYRQTLGQGPEFLTYFQNEAQLEKSRLLSDRFSAERPKGSFSTLEIQRTEQGDSAMYLCASSRQNYEQYFGPGTRLTVT.

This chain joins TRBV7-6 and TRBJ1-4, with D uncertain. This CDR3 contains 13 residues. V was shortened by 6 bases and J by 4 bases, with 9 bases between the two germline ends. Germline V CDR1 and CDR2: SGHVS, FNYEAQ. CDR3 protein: CASRKGINEKLFF. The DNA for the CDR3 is TGTGCCAGCAGGAAGGGCATTAATGAAAAACTGTTTTTT. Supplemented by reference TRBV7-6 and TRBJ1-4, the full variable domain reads GAGVSQSPRYKVTKRGQDVALRCDPISGHVSLYWYRQALGQGPEFLTYFNYEAQQDKSGLPNDRFSAERPEGSISTLTIQRTEQRDSAMYRCASRKGINEKLFFGSGTQLSVL.

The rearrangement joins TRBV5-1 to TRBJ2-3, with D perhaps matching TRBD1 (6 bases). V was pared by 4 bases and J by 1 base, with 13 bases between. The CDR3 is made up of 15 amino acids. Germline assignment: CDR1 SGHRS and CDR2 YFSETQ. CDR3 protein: CASSPGAIRTDTQYF. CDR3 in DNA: TGCGCCAGCAGCCCAGGGGCAATCCGCACAGATACGCAGTATTTT.

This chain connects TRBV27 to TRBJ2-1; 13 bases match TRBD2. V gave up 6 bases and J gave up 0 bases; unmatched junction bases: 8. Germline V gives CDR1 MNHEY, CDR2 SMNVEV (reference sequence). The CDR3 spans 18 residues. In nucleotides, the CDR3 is TGTGCCAGCAGCAACGGACTAGCGGGGGCCATCTCCTACAATGAGCAGTTCTTC. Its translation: CASSNGLAGAISYNEQFF.

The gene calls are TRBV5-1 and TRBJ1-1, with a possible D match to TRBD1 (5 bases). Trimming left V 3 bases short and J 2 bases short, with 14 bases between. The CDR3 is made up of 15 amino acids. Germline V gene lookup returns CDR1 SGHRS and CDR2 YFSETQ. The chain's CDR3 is CASSSNGDLNTEAFF. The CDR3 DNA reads TGCGCCAGCAGCTCCAACGGGGACCTTAACACTGAAGCTTTCTTT.

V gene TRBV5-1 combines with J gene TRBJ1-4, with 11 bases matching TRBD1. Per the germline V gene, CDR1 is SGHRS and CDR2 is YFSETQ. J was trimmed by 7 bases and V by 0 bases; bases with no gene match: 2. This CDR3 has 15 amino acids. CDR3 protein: CASSLGTGGFEKLFF. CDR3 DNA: TGCGCCAGCAGCTTGGGGACAGGGGGCTTTGAAAAACTGTTTTTT.

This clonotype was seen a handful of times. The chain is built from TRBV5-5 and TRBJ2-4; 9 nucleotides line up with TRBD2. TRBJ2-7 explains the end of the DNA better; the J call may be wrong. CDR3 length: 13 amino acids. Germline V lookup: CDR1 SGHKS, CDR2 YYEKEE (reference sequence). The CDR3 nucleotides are TGTGCCAGCAGCTCTAGCGGGGTCAACGAGCAGTACTTC. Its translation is CASSSSGVNEQYF.

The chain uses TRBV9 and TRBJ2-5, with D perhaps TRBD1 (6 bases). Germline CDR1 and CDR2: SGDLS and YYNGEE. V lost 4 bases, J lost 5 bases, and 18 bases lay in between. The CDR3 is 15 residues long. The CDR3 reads CASSTGTIPGETQYF. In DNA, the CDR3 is TGTGCCAGCAGCACCGGGACAATCCCGGGGGAGACCCAGTACTTC.